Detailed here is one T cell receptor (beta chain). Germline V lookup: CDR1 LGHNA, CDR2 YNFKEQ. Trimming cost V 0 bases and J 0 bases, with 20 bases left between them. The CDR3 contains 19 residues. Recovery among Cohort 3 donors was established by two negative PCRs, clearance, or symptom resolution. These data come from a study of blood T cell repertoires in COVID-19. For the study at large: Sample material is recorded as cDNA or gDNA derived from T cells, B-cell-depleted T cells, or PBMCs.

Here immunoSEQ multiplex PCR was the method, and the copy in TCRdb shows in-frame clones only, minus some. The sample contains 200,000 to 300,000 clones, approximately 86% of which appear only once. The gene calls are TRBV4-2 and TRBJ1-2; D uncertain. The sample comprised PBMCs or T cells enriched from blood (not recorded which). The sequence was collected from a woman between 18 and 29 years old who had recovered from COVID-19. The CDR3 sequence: CASSQDPPPSRTTNYGYTF. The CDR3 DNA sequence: TGTGCCAGCAGCCAAGATCCCCCCCCGTCACGGACTACTAACTATGGCTACACCTTC.